The present entry profiles one T cell receptor beta chain with its context. What it binds is unknown. The V gene end was trimmed by 6 bases and the J gene end by 1 base; junction bases not matched to a gene: 8. CDR1 and CDR2 (germline): LNHDA, SQIVND (reference sequence). The CDR3 contains 15 residues. This PCR relied on a set of 60 Vbeta primers and 13 Jbeta primers. Sequencing was performed with immunoSEQ multiplex PCR; in TCRdb, only in-frame clones are kept and a portion is missing. The repertoire consists of about 170,000 clones, with 65% to 85% occurring once and the leading ten covering around 4.3%. These data are taken from a study of cytomegalovirus exposure and HLA in healthy donors. Study-wide background: Of the donors genotyped, several hundred in all, 75% to 90% fell in the Caucasian-associated ancestry cluster. The study's findings and limits: Judged likely to be a sequencing artifact was a cluster of highly shared sequence variants. The study assumed roughly uniform donor sequencing depth for presence/absence analyses.

This chain links TRBV19 with TRBJ1-1; 7 bases are a match to TRBD1. This TCR was recovered from a woman aged 50 to 65 in good health and CMV-seropositive. Sequences were obtained from PBMCs. The CDR3 spells CASSPTGVANTEAFF. In nucleotides, the CDR3 is TGTGCCAGTAGCCCTACAGGGGTCGCGAACACTGAAGCTTTCTTT.